Below are 20 T cell receptor beta chains sequenced from a single sample in a study of T cell clonality in common variable immunodeficiency. Assay used: immunoSEQ multiplex PCR; TCRdb lists only in-frame clones, some missing. The specimen has some 60,000 clones, none found just once. The sample comprised peripheral blood mononuclear cells. These receptors came from a person aged 18 to 69 in good health.

This clone was seen ten or more times. The read halts 3 residues ahead of the CDR3 end, with the missing end drawn from the germline J gene. V and J are TRBV20-1 and TRBJ2-2; D possibly corresponds to TRBD2 (5 bases). V gave up 1 base and J gave up 3 bases, with 6 bases separating them. CDR3 length equals 13 residues. CDR1 is DFQATT, CDR2 SNEGSKA, per germline (reference sequence). CDR3 DNA, as far as it was read: TGCAGTGCTAGAGCGGGGTACACCGGGGAG. Amino acids: CSARAGYTGE. The whole CDR3 protein reads CSARAGYTGELFF.

This clone was counted many times. The CDR3 end lies 3 residues beyond the end of the read and is filled in from the germline J gene. This chain joins TRBV28 and TRBJ2-5; 7 bases align to TRBD1. This CDR3 has 14 amino acids. Germline lookup yields CDR1 MDHEN and CDR2 SYDVKM. Unmatched junction bases numbered 9, after V lost 6 bases and J lost 5 bases. CDR3 residues: CASRHRGAPETQYF. CDR3 DNA (partial): TGTGCCAGCAGACACAGGGGCGCGCCCGAGACC.

This clone was counted at least ten times. The read gets to within 3 residues of the CDR3 end, and the germline J gene fills in the rest. The V call is TRBV20-1, the J call TRBJ2-3, with TRBD2 matching 9 bases. CDR1 DFQATT and CDR2 SNEGSKA come from the germline V gene (reference sequence). This CDR3 is built from 18 residues. Trimming took 1 base from V and 2 from J; bases not matched to a gene: 13. CDR3 sequence: CSARGSGGGRANTDTQYF. CDR3 bases read: TGCAGTGCTAGAGGTTCAGGAGGCGGGAGGGCCAACACAGATACG.

This clone was observed at least ten times. The read stops 3 residues short of the end of the CDR3; the missing end is completed from the germline J gene. The chain carries TRBV19 and TRBJ2-1; unclear D gene. Trimming left V 4 bases short and J 0 bases short, with 10 bases between. In germline, CDR1 is LNHDA, CDR2 SQIVND (reference sequence). The CDR3 runs 15 residues. CDR3 bases read: TGTGCCAGTAGTACCCCATACAGCTCCTACAATGAG. Amino acid sequence: CASSTPYSSYNE. The entire CDR3 is CASSTPYSSYNEQFF.

This clone occurred many times. The sequenced fragment ends 3 residues before the CDR3 boundary, so the rest is inferred from the germline J gene. This chain links TRBV4-1 with TRBJ1-4; D gene uncertain. The germline V gene encodes CDR1 MGHRA and CDR2 YSYEKL. V was pared by 4 bases and J by 5 bases, with 11 bases between. The CDR3 length is 14 residues. The DNA read from the CDR3 is TGCGCCAGCAGCCTGGGCAGGCCGAATGAAAAA. Translation gives CASSLGRPNEK. The CDR3 as a whole reads CASSLGRPNEKLFF.

Many counts were recorded for this clone. The CDR3 goes on 3 residues after the read ends, and that part is filled in from the germline J gene. The chain recombines TRBV7-8 with TRBJ2-1; TRBD1 might be the D (6 bases). V lost 3 bases and J lost 9, with 15 bases in between. Germline lookup yields CDR1 SGHVS and CDR2 FQNEAQ. The CDR3 is 14 residues long. The CDR3 loop reads CASSFLRGGVEQFF. The sequenced part of the CDR3 DNA is TGTGCCAGCAGCTTCCTGAGAGGGGGAGTTGAG.

This clone was picked up many times. The CDR3 end falls 3 residues outside the read, so it is completed with the germline J gene. The genes are TRBV29-1 and TRBJ2-1; 13 bases agree with TRBD2. Germline V lookup: CDR1 SQVTM, CDR2 ANQGSEA. With 5 bases clipped from V and 3 bases from J, the junction kept 1 base outside the gene matches. There are 14 residues in the CDR3. Incomplete CDR3 DNA: TGCAGCGTTCGACTAGCGGGAGGCTACAATGAG. Translated: CSVRLAGGYNE. In full, the CDR3 is CSVRLAGGYNEQFF.

Ten or more counts support this clone. Read data end 3 residues before the CDR3 end; the end is taken from the germline J gene. The gene calls are TRBV10-3 and TRBJ2-5; D might be TRBD2 (6 bases). The V end was cut by 3 bases, the J end by 4 bases, with 15 bases between. CDR1 is ENHRY and CDR2 is SYGVKD in the germline V gene. This CDR3 contains 15 residues. The covered CDR3 bases are TGTGCCATCAGTGACTTAGGACTACCGAGAGAGACC. It specifies CAISDLGLPRET. The complete CDR3 protein is CAISDLGLPRETQYF.

This clone was picked up many times. The CDR3 end is not reached by the read, which stops 3 residues before it; the germline J gene fills it in. This rearrangement joins TRBV2 to TRBJ2-3; 10 bases map to TRBD2. Looked up from germline, CDR1 is SNHLY and CDR2 is FYNNEI. The CDR3 loop spans 15 amino acids. Trimming at V came to 6 bases and at J to 0 bases, leaving 3 bases not matched to a gene. CDR3 sequence reads: CASRATSGSTDTQYF. The sequenced part of the CDR3 DNA is TGTGCCAGCAGAGCGACTAGCGGGAGCACAGATACG.

This clone was recorded at least ten times. The sequence runs out 3 residues before the end of the CDR3; the remainder is reconstructed from the germline J gene. The rearrangement uses TRBV12-3 or TRBV12-4 and TRBJ2-7; TRBD2 agrees at 10 bases. The CDR3 is 15 residues long. V gave up 6 bases and J gave up 0 bases; unmatched junction bases: 5. CDR3 DNA (partial): TGTGCCAGCAGCTTCGGACTAGCGGCCTCCTACGAG. It encodes CASSFGLAASYE. The whole CDR3 protein is CASSFGLAASYEQYF.

This clone was counted at least ten times. The read halts 3 residues ahead of the CDR3 end, with the missing end drawn from the germline J gene. This sequence joins TRBV19 and TRBJ1-3, with 7 bases aligning to TRBD1. The V gene's germline CDR1 is LNHDA and CDR2 SQIVND (reference sequence). This CDR3 is built from 16 residues. V was clipped by 5 bases and J by 0 bases; unmatched bases: 7. This CDR3 reads CASSHLGQVSGNTIYF. The covered CDR3 bases are TGTGCCAGTAGTCACCTCGGACAGGTCTCTGGAAACACC.

This clone was seen ten or more times. Read coverage stops 3 residues before the CDR3 terminus; the germline J gene supplies the remainder. The chain joins TRBV5-1 to TRBJ1-6; tentative D call: TRBD1 (5 bases). The CDR3 contains 14 residues. The V gene lost 2 bases and the J gene lost 6 bases, with 9 bases spanning the gap. Germline CDR1 reads SGHRS; CDR2 reads YFSETQ. The CDR3 reads CASSLGESNSPLHF. The DNA read from the CDR3 is TGCGCCAGCAGCTTAGGGGAAAGTAATTCACCC. The full variable domain, in which reference TRBV5-1 and TRBJ1-6 provide the parts outside the CDR3, is KAGVTQTPRYLIKTRGQQVTLSCSPISGHRSVSWYQQTPGQGLQFLFEYFSETQRNKGNFPGRFSGRQFSNSRSEMNVSTLELGDSALYLCASSLGESNSPLHFGNGTRLTVT.

This clone was seen at least ten times. Other DNA sequences from this sample encode an identical CDR3 as well. CDR3 amino acids: CSARVITEAFF. CDR3 DNA (partial): TGCAGTGCTAGAGTCATTACTGAA. The chain links TRBV20-1 to TRBJ1-1; D call uncertain. The read ends 3 residues early relative to the CDR3; the germline J gene fills the gap. The V gene lost 1 base and the J gene lost 5 bases, with 5 bases spanning the gap. The CDR3 runs to 11 residues. Per the germline V gene, CDR1 is DFQATT and CDR2 is SNEGSKA (reference sequence).

Ten or more counts support this clone. The read falls 3 residues short of the CDR3 end, and the missing part is taken from the germline J gene. The J gene is TRBJ2-5, the V gene TRBV20-1; 8 bases match TRBD2. The CDR3 loop spans 13 amino acids. CDR1 DFQATT and CDR2 SNEGSKA come from the germline V gene (reference sequence). V dropped 2 bases and J dropped 5; count of bases not matched to a gene: 4. CDR3 region: CSARKSGGETQYF. CDR3 bases read: TGCAGTGCTAGAAAGTCGGGGGGGGAGACC.

This clone was seen a few times. The sequence runs out 3 residues before the end of the CDR3; the remainder is reconstructed from the germline J gene. This chain joins TRBV7-9 and TRBJ1-2; possible D gene TRBD1, 6 bases. Germline assignment: CDR1 SEHNR and CDR2 FQNEAQ (reference sequence). The CDR3 has 14 residues. Trimming cost V 7 bases and J 2 bases, with 14 bases left between them. CDR3 DNA (partial): TGTGCCAGCACCTCCACCGGGACAAACTATGGC. As protein: CASTSTGTNYG. The CDR3 in its entirety is CASTSTGTNYGYTF.

This clone was detected many times. The read ends 3 residues early relative to the CDR3; the germline J gene fills the gap. The V call is TRBV6-1, the J call TRBJ2-2, with D possibly matching TRBD1 (5 bases). Trimming pared 1 base from V and 3 bases from J, leaving 12 bases between. CDR1 is MNHNS, CDR2 SASEGT, per germline. The CDR3 runs 16 residues. CDR3 DNA (partial): TGTGCCAGCAGTGAAGAGGGGTGGCTGGACACCGGGGAG. It specifies CASSEEGWLDTGE. From start to end, the CDR3 is CASSEEGWLDTGELFF.

This clone was seen at least ten times. The CDR3 is cut off 3 residues early in the read; its end comes from the germline J gene. This rearrangement joins TRBV28 to TRBJ2-1, with 7 bases matching TRBD1. Germline trimming cut 3 bases from V and 5 bases from J; bases unmatched to any gene: 1. The CDR3 spans 13 residues. Germline CDR1 reads MDHEN; CDR2 reads SYDVKM. CDR3 DNA (partial): TGTGCCAGCAGTTTCACAGGGGACAATGAG. Encoded protein: CASSFTGDNE. The full-length CDR3 reads as CASSFTGDNEQFF.

This clone has at least ten counts. The observed sequence ends 3 residues before the CDR3 terminus, with the missing tail filled in from the germline J gene. The chain is built from TRBV19 and TRBJ2-3; 14 bases line up with TRBD2. Trimming removed 5 bases from V and 4 bases from J; junction bases left unmatched: 5. The CDR3 has 16 amino acids. Germline V gene sequence: CDR1 LNHDA, CDR2 SQIVND (reference sequence). The CDR3 DNA, read in part, is TGTGCCAGTAGTGCCCGACTAGCGGGAGGGCCAGATACG. Its translation is CASSARLAGGPDT. The CDR3 as a whole reads CASSARLAGGPDTQYF.

The table lists this clone with many counts. The read comes to an end 3 residues before the CDR3 does, leaving the germline J gene to fill in the end. The chain carries TRBV5-6 and TRBJ2-3, with D unclear. The CDR3 contains 13 residues. V was trimmed by 4 bases and J by 6 bases, leaving 12 bases between them. The V gene's germline CDR1 is SGHDT and CDR2 YYEEEE. The CDR3 bases that were read are TGTGCCAGCAGCCGGCCTAGATCGGATACG. Its protein product is CASSRPRSDT. The complete CDR3 reads CASSRPRSDTQYF. Together with reference TRBV5-6 and TRBJ2-3, the CDR3 gives the full variable domain: DAGVTQSPTHLIKTRGQQVTLRCSPKSGHDTVSWYQQALGQGPQFIFQYYEEEERQRGNFPDRFSGHQFPNYSSELNVNALLLGDSALYLCASSRPRSDTQYFGPGTRLTVL.

The table lists this clone with many counts. The read finishes 3 residues shy of the CDR3 end, and the germline J gene is used to complete it. This chain joins TRBV30 and TRBJ1-5; D is ambiguous. CDR3 length: 13 amino acids. V dropped 2 bases and J dropped 5 bases, with 10 bases sitting between them. CDR1 and CDR2 from the germline V gene are GTSNPN and SVGIG (reference sequence). The CDR3 spells CAWSPGRDQPQHF. CDR3 DNA (partial): TGTGCCTGGAGTCCGGGGAGGGATCAGCCC.